This TCR beta chain was captured in a study of T cell responses to AZD1222 COVID-19 vaccine. Study details: It was second doses at about 4 or about 12 weeks that were pooled.

General study results and limits: All repertoire sampling was performed exclusively after the peak T cell response. Among vaccine-associated CD4 TCRs, coverage spanned spike, with dominance at 160-218 and 743-854. Of spike-specific TCRs, nearly half reportedly target regions left unmutated in variants.

The CDR3 is 16 amino acids. The V and J ends lost 2 bases and 0 bases respectively, with 11 bases between them. In germline, CDR1 is MNHEY, CDR2 SVGAGI. Profiled with immunoSEQ multiplex PCR; TCRdb holds only in-frame clones, not every one. Among about 100,000 clones, less than 90% were seen once, and the ten largest hold about 1.7%. This clone was seen ten or more times. Its antigen remains unknown. Here the sequenced sample was peripheral blood, taken on day 0 of AZD1222 vaccination. This chain links TRBV6-5 with TRBJ1-3, with no clear D. This TCR was sampled from an adult in good health. The CDR3 DNA reads TGTGCCAGCAGTTACAACGGCGCGACCTCTGGAAACACCATATATTTT. It specifies CASSYNGATSGNTIYF.